The clone carrying this T cell receptor (beta chain) is labeled as medium-sized. Trimming removed 10 bases from V and 7 bases from J; junction bases left unmatched: 12. The CDR3 totals 16 residues. CDR1 is MNHNS and CDR2 is SASEGT in the germline V gene. This entry is derived from a study of low-dose radiotherapy and immunotherapy resistance in tumors. Study overall: Over 26 weeks, cohort 2 got 1 Gy every two weeks, reaching 13 Gy. The patients were given nivolumab 240 mg every two weeks and ipilimumab 1 mg/kg every six weeks, through an intravenous route.

The time point is: before trial treatment. Nivolumab, ipilimumab, aspirin, low-dose cyclophosphamide and low-dose radiotherapy were given to donors. Those who qualified had advanced solid tumors (lacking tumor-infiltrating lymphocytes). TRAV- and TRBV-specific primers were used for first-strand cDNA, which covered alpha and beta chains. With a constant-region primer and a V-primer adapter, TCRs were subjected to approximately 21 PCR cycles of amplification. TCRdb redid the calling of the reads with MiXCR, one entry per CDR3 protein. The repertoire includes under 70,000 distinct CDR3 sequences, under 30% of them detected once, and approximately 5.4% sits in the top ten.

This chain connects TRBV6-1 to TRBJ2-1; TRBD2 matches at 14 bases. Sequenced material: PBMCs, taken before treatment. This TCR was recovered from a male donor with prostate cancer. CDR3 sequence (DNA): TGTGCCAACCTAAAATTAGGACTAGCGGGGGGAAATGAGCAGTTCTTC. It is translated as CANLKLGLAGGNEQFF.